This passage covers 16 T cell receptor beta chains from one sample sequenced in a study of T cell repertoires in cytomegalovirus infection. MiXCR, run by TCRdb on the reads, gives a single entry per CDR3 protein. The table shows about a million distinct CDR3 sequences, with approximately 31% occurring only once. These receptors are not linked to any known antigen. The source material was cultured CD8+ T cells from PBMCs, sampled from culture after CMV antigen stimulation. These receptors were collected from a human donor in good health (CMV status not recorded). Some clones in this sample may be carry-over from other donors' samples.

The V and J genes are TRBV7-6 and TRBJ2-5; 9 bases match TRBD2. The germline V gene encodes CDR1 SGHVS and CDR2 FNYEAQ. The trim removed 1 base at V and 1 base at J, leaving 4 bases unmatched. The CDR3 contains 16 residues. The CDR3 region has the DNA TGTGCCAGCAGCTTAGGGAGCGGGGGGCCCCAAGAGACCCAGTACTTC. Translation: CASSLGSGGPQETQYF.

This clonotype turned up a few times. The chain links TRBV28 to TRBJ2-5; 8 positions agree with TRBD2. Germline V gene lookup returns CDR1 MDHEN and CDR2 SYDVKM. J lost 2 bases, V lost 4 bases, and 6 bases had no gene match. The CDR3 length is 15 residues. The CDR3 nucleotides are TGTGCCAGCAGTTGGGCTAGCGGGCCACAAGAGACCCAGTACTTC. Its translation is CASSWASGPQETQYF.

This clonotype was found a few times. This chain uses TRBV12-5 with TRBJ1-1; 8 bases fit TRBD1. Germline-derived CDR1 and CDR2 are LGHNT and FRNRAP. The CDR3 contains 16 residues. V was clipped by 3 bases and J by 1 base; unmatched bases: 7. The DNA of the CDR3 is TGTGCTAGTGGTTTCTCGACAGGGGAGGGGAACACTGAAGCTTTCTTT. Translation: CASGFSTGEGNTEAFF.

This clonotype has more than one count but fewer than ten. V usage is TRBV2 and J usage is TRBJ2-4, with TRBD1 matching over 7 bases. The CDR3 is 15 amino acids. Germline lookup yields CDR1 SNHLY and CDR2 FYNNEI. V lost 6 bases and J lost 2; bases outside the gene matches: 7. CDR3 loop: CASRDRDRSKNIQYF. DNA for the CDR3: TGTGCCAGCAGAGACAGGGACCGGTCCAAAAACATTCAGTACTTC.

The CDR3 loop is CASSPIPGTGMYNEQFF. The DNA of the CDR3 is TGTGCCAGCAGCCCGATACCCGGGACAGGGATGTACAATGAGCAGTTCTTC. The chain carries TRBV27 and TRBJ2-1; TRBD1 aligns across 9 bases. V lost 6 bases to trimming and J lost 4 bases; unmatched junction nucleotides: 13. CDR1 and CDR2 from the germline V gene are MNHEY and SMNVEV (reference sequence). The CDR3 is made up of 17 amino acids.

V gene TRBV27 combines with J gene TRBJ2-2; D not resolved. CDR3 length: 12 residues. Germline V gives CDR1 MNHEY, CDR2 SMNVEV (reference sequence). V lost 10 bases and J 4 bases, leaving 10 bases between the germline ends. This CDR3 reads CATAGPTGELFF. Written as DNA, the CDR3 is TGTGCCACCGCCGGGCCCACCGGGGAGCTGTTTTTT.

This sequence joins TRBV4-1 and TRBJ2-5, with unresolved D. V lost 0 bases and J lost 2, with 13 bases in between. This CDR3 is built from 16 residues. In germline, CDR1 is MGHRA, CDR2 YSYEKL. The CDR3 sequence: CASSQDAPPDQETQYF. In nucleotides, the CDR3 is TGCGCCAGCAGCCAAGACGCACCCCCAGATCAAGAGACCCAGTACTTC.

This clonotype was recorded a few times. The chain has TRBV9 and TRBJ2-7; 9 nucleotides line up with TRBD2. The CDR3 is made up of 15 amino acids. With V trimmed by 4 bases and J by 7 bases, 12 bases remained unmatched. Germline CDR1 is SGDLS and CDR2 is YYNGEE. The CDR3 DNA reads TGTGCCAGCAGCACCCTAGCGGGGTCAATCGAGGAGCAGTACTTC. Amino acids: CASSTLAGSIEEQYF.

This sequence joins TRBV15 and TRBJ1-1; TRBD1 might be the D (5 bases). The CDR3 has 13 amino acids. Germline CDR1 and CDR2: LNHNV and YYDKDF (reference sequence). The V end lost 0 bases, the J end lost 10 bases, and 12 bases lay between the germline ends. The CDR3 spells CATSREGVLGAFF. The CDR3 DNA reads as TGTGCCACCAGCAGAGAAGGGGTGTTAGGAGCTTTCTTT.

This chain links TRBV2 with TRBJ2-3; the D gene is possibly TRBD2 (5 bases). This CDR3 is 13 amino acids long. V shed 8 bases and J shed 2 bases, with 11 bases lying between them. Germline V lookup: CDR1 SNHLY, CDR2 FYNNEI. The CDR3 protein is CASGRAPTDTQYF. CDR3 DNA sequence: TGTGCCAGCGGGAGAGCCCCCACAGATACGCAGTATTTT.

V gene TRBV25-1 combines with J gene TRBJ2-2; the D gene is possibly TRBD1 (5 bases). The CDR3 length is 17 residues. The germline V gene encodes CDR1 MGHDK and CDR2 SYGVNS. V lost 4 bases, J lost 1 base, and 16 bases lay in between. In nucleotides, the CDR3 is TGTGCCAGCAGTGGCCTCCGTGACAGAGAGAACACCGGGGAGCTGTTTTTT. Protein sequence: CASSGLRDRENTGELFF.

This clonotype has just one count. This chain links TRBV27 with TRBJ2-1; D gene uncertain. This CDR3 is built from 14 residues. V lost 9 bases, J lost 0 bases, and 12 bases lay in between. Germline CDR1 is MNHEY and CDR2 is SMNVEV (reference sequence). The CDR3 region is CASRLPNSYNEQFF. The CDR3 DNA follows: TGTGCCAGTAGGTTACCGAACTCCTACAATGAGCAGTTCTTC.

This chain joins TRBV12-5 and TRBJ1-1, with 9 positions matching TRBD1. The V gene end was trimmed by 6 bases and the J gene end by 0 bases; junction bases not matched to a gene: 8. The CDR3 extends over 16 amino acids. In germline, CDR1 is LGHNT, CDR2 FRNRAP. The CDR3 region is CASGDPNRGLNTEAFF. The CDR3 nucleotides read TGTGCTAGTGGGGACCCCAACAGGGGGCTGAACACTGAAGCTTTCTTT.

CDR3 DNA: TGTGCCAGCAGTGAAGCGGGGGGGACAGAACCATGGGAGCAGTTCTTC. Translating gives CASSEAGGTEPWEQFF. This chain links TRBV6-1 with TRBJ2-1; possibly TRBD1 or TRBD2 for D (7 bases each). Trimming cost V 0 bases and J 10 bases, with 19 bases left between them. This CDR3 is 16 amino acids long. The germline gives CDR1 MNHNS, CDR2 SASEGT.

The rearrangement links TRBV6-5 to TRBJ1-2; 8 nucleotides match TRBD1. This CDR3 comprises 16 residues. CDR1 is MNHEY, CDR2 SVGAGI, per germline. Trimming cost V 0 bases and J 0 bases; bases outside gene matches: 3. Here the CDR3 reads CASSYSGQVSNYGYTF. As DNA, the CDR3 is TGTGCCAGCAGTTACTCGGGACAGGTGTCTAACTATGGCTACACCTTC.

As DNA, the CDR3 is TGTGCCAAGCGACCCCTTGATCAGCCCCAGCATTTT. Translation: CAKRPLDQPQHF. The chain combines TRBV10-3 with TRBJ1-5; D not resolved. The CDR3 consists of 12 residues. Germline values: CDR1 ENHRY, CDR2 SYGVKD. Deletions cut 10 bases from V and 5 bases from J, with 12 bases between.